Sequencing of this T cell receptor beta chain was carried out in a study of blood T cell repertoires in COVID-19. Across the study: COVID-19 samples, acute and convalescent, were from the United States, Italy and Spain.

The assay was immunoSEQ multiplex PCR, and TCRdb's table has in-frame clones only and misses some. The sample has roughly 390,000 clones; 85% are singletons. Looked up from germline, CDR1 is ENHRY and CDR2 is SYGVKD. This CDR3 is built from 11 residues. V was trimmed by 7 bases and J by 5 bases, leaving 6 bases between them. The clonotype originates from a woman between 18 and 30 years old with acute or convalescent COVID-19. The V gene is TRBV10-3, the J gene TRBJ2-1, with TRBD1 as a possible D gene (6 bases). The sample consisted of peripheral blood. The CDR3 region is CAIKGDNEQFF. CDR3 sequence (DNA): TGTGCCATCAAGGGGGACAATGAGCAGTTCTTC.